This entry lists 4 T cell receptor beta chains sequenced from one sample in a study of T cells in Graves' hyperthyroidism and ophthalmopathy. TCR beta CDR3 regions were amplified from RNA transcripts. Primed by the HTBI set, a first-round RT-PCR was run on the TCR CDR3. TCRdb passed the multiplex PCR reads through MiXCR, listing each CDR3 protein once. The table includes a few hundred thousand distinct CDR3 sequences, approximately 44% detected once. Input material: peripheral blood or thyroid tissue (not recorded which). These receptors originate from a woman younger than 35 with Graves' hyperthyroidism.

Notes on this clonotype: Relative to the germline gene, one junction end is altered; a read error may explain this. The V and J genes are TRBV7-2 and TRBJ2-2; D gene uncertain. The CDR3 has 14 amino acids. The germline V gene encodes CDR1 SGHTA and CDR2 FQGNSA. CDR3 loop: CASSLEVDTGELFF. CDR3 sequence (DNA): TGTGCCAGCAGTTTAGAAGTGGACACCGGGGAGCTGTTTTTT.

Remarks on this clonotype: Germline is not matched at one junction end, which may reflect a read error. The chain links TRBV7-2 to TRBJ1-6; unclear D gene. The CDR3 extends over 14 amino acids. Per the germline V gene, CDR1 is SGHTA and CDR2 is FQGNSA. The chain's CDR3 is CASGQTPRNSPLHF. The CDR3 bases are TGCGCCAGCGGCCAGACACCGCGGAATTCACCCCTCCACTTT. Based on the CDR3 plus reference TRBV7-2 and TRBJ1-6, the full variable domain is GAGVSQSPSNKVTEKGKDVELRCDPISGHTALYWYRQSLGQGLEFLIYFQGNSAPDKSGLPSDRFSAERTGGSVSTLTIQRTQQEDSAVYLCASGQTPRNSPLHFGNGTRLTVT.

J is TRBJ2-7 and V is TRBV20-1; D gene uncertain. CDR1 is DFQATT, CDR2 SNEGSKA, per germline (reference sequence). V lost 3 bases, J lost 7 bases, and 16 bases lay in between. This CDR3 contains 13 residues. DNA of the CDR3: TGCAGTGCTAGCCGGGTGTCCTACAATGAGCAGTACTTC. Translation gives CSASRVSYNEQYF.

The chain is built from TRBV11-3 and TRBJ2-5, with D possibly matching TRBD1 (6 bases). V was cut by 0 bases and J by 0 bases, with 11 bases left in between. The CDR3 sequence is 16 residues long. Germline V gene sequence: CDR1 SGHNT, CDR2 YENEEA. The CDR3 DNA reads as TGTGCCAGCAGCTTAGATCCGGGACACGACCAAGAGACCCAGTACTTC. Amino acid sequence: CASSLDPGHDQETQYF.